These 27 T cell receptor beta chains originate from one sample sequenced in a study of blood T cell repertoires in COVID-19 (TCRdb year 2020). Libraries were prepared through the immunoSEQ multiplex PCR assay. Entries here come from immuneACCESS through TCRdb and include only in-frame sequences with V and J called. Some clones fail to appear in such tables; in the studies checked, an unresolved V gene covers under half of the shortfall, and the cause of the remainder is unknown. The sample table records about half a million clones; 80% to 90% of these occur just once. The ten largest clones represent under 9.5% of the sample. Sample: PBMCs or T cells enriched from blood (not recorded which). The source is a woman aged 55 to 70 who had recovered from COVID-19.

This sequence joins TRBV5-1 and TRBJ2-2, with a weak D call TRBD2 (6 bases). V lost 1 base, J lost 1 base, and 8 bases lay in between. The CDR3 is 15 amino acids. Per the germline V gene, CDR1 is SGHRS and CDR2 is YFSETQ. The CDR3 nucleotides are TGCGCCAGCAGCTTGATCGGGGGGAACACCGGGGAGCTGTTTTTT. Translated, it gives CASSLIGGNTGELFF.

The chain couples TRBV5-1 to TRBJ1-1; D remains unclear. CDR3 size: 13 residues. The germline V gene has CDR1 SGHRS and CDR2 YFSETQ. Trimming stripped 6 bases from V and 4 bases from J, with 13 bases between. CDR3 region: CASTDGEGTEAFF. The CDR3 nucleotides read TGCGCCAGCACCGACGGGGAGGGCACTGAAGCTTTCTTT.

V gene TRBV6-5 combines with J gene TRBJ1-2; the D gene is possibly TRBD1 (6 bases). In germline, CDR1 is MNHEY, CDR2 SVGAGI. V shed 6 bases and J shed 4 bases, with 12 bases lying between them. This CDR3 comprises 13 residues. CDR3 in amino acids: CASRPQGIYGYTF. DNA of the CDR3: TGTGCCAGCAGGCCCCAGGGGATCTATGGCTACACCTTC.

The rearrangement links TRBV6-5 to TRBJ1-4; D possibly corresponds to TRBD1 (6 bases). Germline loops: CDR1 MNHEY, CDR2 SVGAGI. This CDR3 is built from 14 residues. With 4 bases removed from V and 7 bases from J, the gap between germline ends came to 13 bases. The CDR3 region is CASSSTGMGEKLFF. CDR3 bases: TGTGCCAGCAGTTCTACAGGGATGGGTGAAAAACTGTTTTTT.

The rearrangement uses TRBV10-3 and TRBJ2-3; a weak D match, TRBD1 (6 bases). V was trimmed by 4 bases and J by 3 bases, leaving 17 bases between them. Germline CDR1 reads ENHRY; CDR2 reads SYGVKD. This CDR3 has 16 residues. This CDR3 is CAISVIRGGGTDTQYF. CDR3 nucleotide sequence: TGTGCCATCAGTGTAATCAGGGGCGGCGGAACAGATACGCAGTATTTT.

A note on this clone: This sample includes further DNA sequences coding for the same CDR3. The chain employs TRBV18 and TRBJ2-2; TRBD1 matches 9 bases. This CDR3 has 14 residues. CDR1 and CDR2 (germline): KGHSH, LQKENI. The V gene end was trimmed by 3 bases and the J gene end by 6 bases; junction bases not matched to a gene: 2. The CDR3 reads CASSPGQGAGELFF. For the CDR3, the DNA is TGTGCCAGCTCACCGGGACAGGGAGCCGGGGAGCTGTTTTTT. Full variable domain (missing parts from reference TRBV18 and TRBJ2-2): NAGVMQNPRHLVRRRGQEARLRCSPMKGHSHVYWYRQLPEEGLKFMVYLQKENIIDESGMPKERFSAEFPKEGPSILRIQQVVRGDSAAYFCASSPGQGAGELFFGEGSRLTVL.

The V gene is TRBV4-1, the J gene TRBJ1-5; D not resolved. The CDR3 loop spans 16 amino acids. Per the germline V gene, CDR1 is MGHRA and CDR2 is YSYEKL. V was clipped by 0 bases and J by 0 bases, with 9 bases between them. CDR3 nucleotides: TGCGCCAGCAGCCAAGAGTTGAGTTATAGCAATCAGCCCCAGCATTTT. Its protein product is CASSQELSYSNQPQHF.

V is TRBV12-5 and J is TRBJ1-4; possible D gene TRBD1, 5 bases. The CDR3 runs to 16 residues. V was clipped by 0 bases and J by 8 bases, with 16 bases between them. CDR1 and CDR2 (germline): LGHNT, FRNRAP. The CDR3 DNA is TGTGCTAGTGGTTTGGTACTACCCAGGGAGGGCGAAAAACTGTTTTTT. It specifies CASGLVLPREGEKLFF.

The gene calls are TRBV10-1 and TRBJ2-3; 11 nucleotides match TRBD1. Germline-derived CDR1 and CDR2 are WNHNN and SYGVQD (reference sequence). The CDR3 has 18 residues. The V and J ends lost 2 bases and 1 base, in that order; junction bases with no gene match: 8. The CDR3 reads CASSEPRTGGGGTDTQYF. The CDR3 coding sequence is TGCGCCAGCAGTGAGCCCCGGACAGGGGGCGGCGGCACAGATACGCAGTATTTT.

The chain carries TRBV3-1 (or the pseudogene TRBV3-2) and TRBJ2-3; TRBD2 matches at 9 bases. The V and J ends lost 0 bases and 1 base, in that order; junction bases with no gene match: 5. The CDR3 is made up of 17 amino acids. The germline gives CDR1 LGHDT, CDR2 YNNKEL (reference sequence). The CDR3 coding sequence is TGTGCCAGCAGCCAAGAAGGAGCGGGGGGCCGCACAGATACGCAGTATTTT. Translated: CASSQEGAGGRTDTQYF.

The chain employs TRBV19 and TRBJ1-6; 9 nucleotides match TRBD1. This CDR3 contains 16 residues. The V gene end was trimmed by 5 bases and the J gene end by 7 bases; junction bases not matched to a gene: 9. Germline loops: CDR1 LNHDA, CDR2 SQIVND (reference sequence). DNA of the CDR3: TGTGCCAGTAGTCAACAGGGGGCGGTCCAAAATTCACCCCTCCACTTT. Translated, it gives CASSQQGAVQNSPLHF. The whole variable domain, remainder taken from reference TRBV19 and TRBJ1-6, is DGGITQSPKYLFRKEGQNVTLSCEQNLNHDAMYWYRQDPGQGLRLIYYSQIVNDFQKGDIAEGYSVSREKKESFPLTVTSAQKNPTAFYLCASSQQGAVQNSPLHFGNGTRLTVT.

The chain combines TRBV24-1 with TRBJ2-7; D may be TRBD1 (5 bases). Trimming took 6 bases from V and 3 from J, leaving 17 bases between them. The CDR3 covers 15 residues. Germline CDR1 KGHDR, CDR2 SFDVKD. Here the CDR3 reads CATSPRQIPLYEQYV. The CDR3, as DNA: TGTGCCACCAGTCCAAGACAGATACCTCTCTACGAGCAGTACGTC.

This clone was observed once. The chain uses TRBV19 and TRBJ1-3; D might be TRBD1 (6 bases). CDR1 and CDR2 (germline): LNHDA, SQIVND (reference sequence). V lost 6 bases and J lost 2, with 20 bases in between. The CDR3 length is 17 residues. CDR3 nucleotides: TGTGCCAGTAGCTTCCTCTTGAGGGGGAAGACTGGAAACACCATATATTTT. As protein: CASSFLLRGKTGNTIYF.

The chain carries TRBV10-3 and TRBJ1-2, with D tentatively TRBD1 (6 bases). Trimming removed 6 bases from V and 2 bases from J, with 13 bases in between. CDR1 is ENHRY, CDR2 SYGVKD, per germline. CDR3 length: 14 residues. CDR3 nucleotide sequence: TGTGCCATCAGACGGACAGACGCGAACTATGGCTACACCTTC. Protein product: CAIRRTDANYGYTF.

V gene TRBV7-7 combines with J gene TRBJ2-3, with TRBD2 identical over 9 bases. The CDR3 runs 18 residues. V gave up 6 bases and J gave up 2 bases; unmatched junction bases: 15. CDR1 and CDR2 from the germline V gene are SSHAT and FNYEAQ (reference sequence). CDR3 in amino acids: CASRLRGSGGFDTDTQYF. Written as DNA, the CDR3 is TGTGCCAGCAGACTTAGGGGTAGCGGGGGTTTCGACACAGATACGCAGTATTTT. Full variable domain (rest looked up from reference TRBV7-7 and TRBJ2-3): GAGVSQSPRYKVTKRGQDVTLRCDPISSHATLYWYQQALGQGPEFLTYFNYEAQPDKSGLPSDRFSAERPEGSISTLTIQRTEQRDSAMYRCASRLRGSGGFDTDTQYFGPGTRLTVL.

The V call is TRBV7-6, the J call TRBJ2-4; TRBD1 is a possible D gene (5 bases). V was cut by 5 bases and J by 0 bases, with 14 bases left in between. Germline CDR1 SGHVS, CDR2 FNYEAQ. The CDR3 spans 16 residues. CDR3 sequence (DNA): TGTGCCAGCAGCCCAGGGTGGCCACTAGCCAAAAACATTCAGTACTTC. Translated, it gives CASSPGWPLAKNIQYF.

V is TRBV5-1 and J is TRBJ2-1; 9 bases line up with TRBD1. The germline gives CDR1 SGHRS, CDR2 YFSETQ. Losses at the gene ends were 0 bases for V and 7 bases for J; bases not matched to a gene: 5. The CDR3 covers 15 residues. The CDR3 protein is CASSLVGTGNNEQFF. CDR3 in DNA: TGCGCCAGCAGCTTGGTAGGGACAGGGAATAATGAGCAGTTCTTC.

J is TRBJ1-1 and V is TRBV7-9, with 7 bases that match TRBD1. Germline V gene lookup returns CDR1 SEHNR and CDR2 FQNEAQ (reference sequence). This CDR3 region has 15 residues. J lost 3 bases, V lost 0 bases, and 4 bases had no gene match. The CDR3 spells CASSLAWDSDTEAFF. The CDR3 DNA sequence: TGTGCCAGCAGCTTAGCGTGGGACAGCGACACTGAAGCTTTCTTT.

The rearrangement links TRBV6-1 to TRBJ1-5; 7 nucleotides agree with TRBD1. Germline V CDR1 and CDR2: MNHNS, SASEGT. This CDR3 spans 16 amino acids. The V and J ends lost 2 bases and 0 bases, in that order; junction bases with no gene match: 4. The chain's CDR3 is CASSELRGRSNQPQHF. DNA of the CDR3: TGTGCCAGCAGTGAATTAAGGGGGCGTAGCAATCAGCCCCAGCATTTT.

Note on this clone: One end of the junction is discordant with germline, which a read error may explain. V and J are TRBV19 and TRBJ1-2; TRBD1 aligns across 10 bases. The CDR3 is 15 amino acids. From germline, CDR1 is LNHDA and CDR2 SQIVND (reference sequence). CDR3 region: CASSLETGGLRGYTF. The CDR3 DNA is TGTGCCAGTAGTCTAGAGACAGGGGGCCTGCGTGGCTACACCTTC.

The chain recombines TRBV6-5 with TRBJ1-4; D gene ambiguous. V was shortened by 8 bases and J by 7 bases, with 8 bases between the two germline ends. This CDR3 has 11 amino acids. Germline lookup yields CDR1 MNHEY and CDR2 SVGAGI. The CDR3 reads CASGRSEKLFF. As DNA, the CDR3 is TGTGCCAGCGGGAGAAGTGAAAAACTGTTTTTT.

V and J are TRBV5-1 and TRBJ2-3; D may be TRBD1 (6 bases). V gave up 2 bases and J gave up 6 bases, with 13 bases separating them. Germline CDR1 reads SGHRS; CDR2 reads YFSETQ. The CDR3 totals 14 residues. The CDR3 sequence is CASSLNRETDTQYF. CDR3 in DNA: TGCGCCAGCAGCTTAAACAGGGAGACGGATACGCAGTATTTT. Combining the CDR3 with reference TRBV5-1 and TRBJ2-3 gives the whole variable domain KAGVTQTPRYLIKTRGQQVTLSCSPISGHRSVSWYQQTPGQGLQFLFEYFSETQRNKGNFPGRFSGRQFSNSRSEMNVSTLELGDSALYLCASSLNRETDTQYFGPGTRLTVL.

The genes are TRBV5-1 and TRBJ2-2; a weak D match, TRBD2 (5 bases). Trimming took 6 bases from V and 2 from J, leaving 14 bases between them. Germline V gene lookup returns CDR1 SGHRS and CDR2 YFSETQ. The CDR3 is 15 amino acids. The CDR3: CASNERAVNTGELFF. CDR3 nucleotide sequence: TGCGCCAGCAATGAGAGGGCAGTAAACACCGGGGAGCTGTTTTTT.

This rearrangement joins TRBV28 to TRBJ2-3; the match to TRBD1 covers 8 bases. Trimming cost V 7 bases and J 2 bases; bases outside gene matches: 11. The CDR3 is 16 residues long. The germline gives CDR1 MDHEN, CDR2 SYDVKM. As DNA, the CDR3 is TGTGCCAGCATTCCCCCAGGGGGCACTTCCACAGATACGCAGTATTTT. Encoded protein: CASIPPGGTSTDTQYF.

V gene TRBV15 combines with J gene TRBJ1-1; 10 bases align to TRBD1. V gave up 2 bases and J gave up 10 bases; unmatched junction bases: 10. CDR1 LNHNV and CDR2 YYDKDF come from the germline V gene (reference sequence). The CDR3 sequence is 15 residues long. Written as DNA, the CDR3 is TGTGCCACCAGCAGAACCGAGACAGGGGGCGAGGGAGCTTTCTTT. Amino acids: CATSRTETGGEGAFF.

This chain's CDR3 is CASSESRRGGPWANVLTF. The CDR3 DNA is TGTGCCAGCAGTGAAAGTCGGCGGGGGGGCCCCTGGGCCAACGTCCTGACTTTC. This chain joins TRBV2 and TRBJ2-6; 9 bases match TRBD2. From germline, CDR1 is SNHLY and CDR2 FYNNEI. The V segment lost 2 bases and the J segment 5 bases; nucleotides outside the gene matches: 10. The CDR3 has 18 amino acids.

This clone has just one count. V and J are TRBV27 and TRBJ1-2; D not resolved. The V end lost 2 bases, the J end lost 4 bases, and 11 bases lay between the germline ends. The CDR3 loop spans 14 amino acids. The V gene's germline CDR1 is MNHEY and CDR2 SMNVEV (reference sequence). The DNA of the CDR3 is TGTGCCAGCAGTTTAGAAGGCACTAGCTATGGCTACACCTTC. Its translation: CASSLEGTSYGYTF.